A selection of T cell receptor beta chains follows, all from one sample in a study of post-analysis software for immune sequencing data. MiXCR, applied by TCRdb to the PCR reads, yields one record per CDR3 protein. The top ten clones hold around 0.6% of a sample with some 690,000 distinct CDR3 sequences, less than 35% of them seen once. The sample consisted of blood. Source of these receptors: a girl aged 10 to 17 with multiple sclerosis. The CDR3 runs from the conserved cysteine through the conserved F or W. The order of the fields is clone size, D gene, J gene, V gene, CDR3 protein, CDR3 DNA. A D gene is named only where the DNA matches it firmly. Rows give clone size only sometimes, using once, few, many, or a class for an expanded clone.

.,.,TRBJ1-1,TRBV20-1,CSARAAVDAFF,TGCAGTGCTAGAGCAGCGGTGGACGCTTTCTTT
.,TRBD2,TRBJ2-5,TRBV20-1,CSARASGRPVSETQYF,TGCAGTGCTAGGGCTAGCGGGAGGCCTGTTTCGGAGACCCAGTACTTC
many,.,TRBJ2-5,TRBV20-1,CSVREPQSQETQYF,TGCAGTGTTAGAGAACCGCAGAGCCAAGAGACCCAGTACTTC
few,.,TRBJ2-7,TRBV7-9,CASSPAGTGEQYF,TGTGCCAGCAGCCCCGCGGGAACCGGCGAGCAGTACTTC
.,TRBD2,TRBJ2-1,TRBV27,CASSLVLAGGPNEQFF,TGTGCCAGCAGTTTAGTACTAGCGGGAGGCCCCAATGAGCAGTTCTTC
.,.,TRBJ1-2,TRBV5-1,CASSPGWQQANYGYTF,TGCGCCAGCAGCCCGGGATGGCAGCAGGCTAACTATGGCTACACCTTC
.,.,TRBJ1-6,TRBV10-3,CAISESGARSPLHF,TGTGCCATCAGTGAATCAGGGGCTCGGTCACCCCTCCACTTT
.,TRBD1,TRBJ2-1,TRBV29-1,CSADNRGRDEQFF,TGCAGCGCTGATAACAGGGGGCGGGATGAGCAGTTCTTC
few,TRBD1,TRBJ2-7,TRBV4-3,CASSQTRTGYEQYF,TGCGCCAGCAGCCAGACCCGGACAGGGTACGAGCAGTACTTC
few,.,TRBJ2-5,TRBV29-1,CSVDGVSAGETQYF,TGCAGCGTTGATGGGGTTAGCGCCGGCGAGACCCAGTACTTC
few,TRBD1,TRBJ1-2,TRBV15,CATSREGRTGDSGGYTF,TGTGCCACCAGCAGAGAGGGGAGGACAGGGGATTCAGGAGGCTACACCTTC
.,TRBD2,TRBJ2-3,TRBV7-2,CASSSRGSGRSDTQYF,TGTGCCAGCAGCTCCCGTGGTAGCGGGAGGAGTGATACGCAGTATTTT
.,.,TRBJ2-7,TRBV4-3,CASSQETFSYEQYF,TGCGCCAGCAGCCAAGAAACATTCTCCTACGAGCAGTACTTC
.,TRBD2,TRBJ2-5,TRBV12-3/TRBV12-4,CASSLFLSGQETQYF,TGTGCCAGCAGTTTATTCCTTAGCGGGCAAGAGACCCAGTACTTC
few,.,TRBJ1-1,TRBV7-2,CASSLETGNTEAFF,TGTGCCAGCAGCTTAGAGACAGGGAACACTGAAGCTTTCTTT
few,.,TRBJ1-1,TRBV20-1,CSASVRASGAFF,TGCAGTGCTAGCGTCCGGGCATCTGGAGCTTTCTTT
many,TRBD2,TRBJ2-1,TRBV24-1,CATSGLAGIYNEQFF,TGTGCCACCAGTGGTCTAGCGGGAATCTACAATGAGCAGTTCTTC
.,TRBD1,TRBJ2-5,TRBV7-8,CASSPEDRRQETQYF,TGTGCCAGCAGCCCCGAGGACAGGCGGCAAGAGACCCAGTACTTC
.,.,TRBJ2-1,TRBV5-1,CASSLGQNQYNEQFF,TGCGCCAGCAGCTTGGGACAGAATCAATACAATGAGCAGTTCTTC
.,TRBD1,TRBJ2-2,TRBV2,CASSGRDRALGGELFF,TGTGCCAGCAGCGGCCGGGACAGGGCTCTGGGCGGGGAGCTGTTTTTT
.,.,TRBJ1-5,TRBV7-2,CASSLVSPSNQPQHF,TGTGCCAGCAGCTTAGTGTCTCCGAGCAATCAGCCCCAGCATTTT
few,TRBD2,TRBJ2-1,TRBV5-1,CATRGVGYEQFF,TGCGCCACACGGGGGGTGGGATATGAGCAGTTCTTC
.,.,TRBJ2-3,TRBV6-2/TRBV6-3,CASSYMVDTQYF,TGTGCCAGCAGTTACATGGTGGATACGCAGTATTTT
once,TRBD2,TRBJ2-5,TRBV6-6,CASRLAGGREQYF,TGTGCCAGCAGACTAGCGGGGGGGCGGGAGCAGTACTTC